The rows below give T cell receptor beta chains drawn from one sample of a study of blood T cell repertoires in COVID-19. Measured with immunoSEQ multiplex PCR; TCRdb has only the in-frame clones, and not every one. The table records tens of thousands of clones, roughly four fifths of them present only once. Sample: peripheral blood. The receptors derive from a human donor in a cohort sampled during active COVID-19. The CDR3 runs from the conserved cysteine through the conserved F or W. The order of the fields is J gene, V gene, D gene, clone size, CDR3 protein, CDR3 DNA. A D gene is named only where the DNA matches it firmly. Clone size is stated in some rows and not others, as once, few, many or a class when expanded.

j_call: TRBJ1-5; v_call: TRBV6-2/TRBV6-3; d_call: NA; clone_size: NA; cdr3_aa: CASSLAGDQPQHF; cdr3_nt: TGTGCCAGCAGTCTGGCAGGGGATCAGCCCCAGCATTTT
j_call: TRBJ1-2; v_call: TRBV7-3; d_call: TRBD1; clone_size: NA; cdr3_aa: CASSLFAGTGNGYTF; cdr3_nt: TGTGCCAGCAGCCTGTTCGCCGGGACAGGGAATGGCTACACCTTC
j_call: TRBJ2-5; v_call: TRBV19; d_call: TRBD2; clone_size: NA; cdr3_aa: CASSPPAGWRETQYF; cdr3_nt: TGTGCCAGTAGTCCCCCAGCGGGGTGGAGGGAGACCCAGTACTTC
j_call: TRBJ2-7; v_call: TRBV2; d_call: TRBD2; clone_size: NA; cdr3_aa: CASSPGRGSGGAEQYF; cdr3_nt: TGTGCCAGCAGCCCCGGTAGGGGTAGCGGGGGGGCCGAGCAGTACTTC
j_call: TRBJ2-7; v_call: TRBV7-9; d_call: TRBD1; clone_size: NA; cdr3_aa: CASTLNPGQGLSYEQYF; cdr3_nt: TGTGCCAGCACCCTAAACCCAGGACAGGGCCTTTCCTACGAGCAGTACTTC
j_call: TRBJ1-1; v_call: TRBV5-6; d_call: NA; clone_size: few; cdr3_aa: CASSFEPTEAFF; cdr3_nt: TGTGCCAGCAGCTTCGAGCCCACTGAAGCTTTCTTT
j_call: TRBJ1-1; v_call: TRBV15; d_call: NA; clone_size: NA; cdr3_aa: CATSRGGTLNTEAFF; cdr3_nt: TGTGCCACCAGCAGGGGGGGGACCCTGAATACTGAAGCTTTCTTT
j_call: TRBJ2-7; v_call: TRBV10-2; d_call: NA; clone_size: NA; cdr3_aa: CASRMGGMAYEQYF; cdr3_nt: TGCGCCAGCAGAATGGGGGGTATGGCATACGAGCAGTACTTC
j_call: TRBJ1-3; v_call: TRBV6-5; d_call: NA; clone_size: NA; cdr3_aa: CASSYSSASSGNTIYF; cdr3_nt: TGTGCCAGCAGTTACTCGAGCGCTAGCTCTGGAAACACCATATATTTT
j_call: TRBJ2-7; v_call: TRBV7-2; d_call: TRBD2; clone_size: many; cdr3_aa: CASSTSWRGAGEQYF; cdr3_nt: TGTGCCAGCAGCACCAGCTGGCGGGGGGCGGGGGAGCAGTACTTC
j_call: TRBJ2-7; v_call: TRBV25-1; d_call: NA; clone_size: NA; cdr3_aa: CAKMVLGGEQYF; cdr3_nt: TGTGCAAAGATGGTCCTAGGGGGCGAGCAGTACTTC
j_call: TRBJ2-1; v_call: TRBV7-2; d_call: NA; clone_size: NA; cdr3_aa: CASSLVGTPYNEQFF; cdr3_nt: TGTGCCAGCAGCTTAGTCGGGACACCCTACAATGAGCAGTTCTTC
j_call: TRBJ1-5; v_call: TRBV9; d_call: TRBD1; clone_size: NA; cdr3_aa: CASSVAGQGVQPQHF; cdr3_nt: TGTGCCAGCAGCGTAGCCGGACAGGGTGTTCAGCCCCAGCATTTT
j_call: TRBJ1-1; v_call: TRBV4-3; d_call: NA; clone_size: NA; cdr3_aa: CASSLSGGWNTEAFF; cdr3_nt: TGCGCCAGCAGCTTGAGCGGGGGCTGGAACACTGAAGCTTTCTTT
j_call: TRBJ1-1; v_call: TRBV19; d_call: TRBD1; clone_size: NA; cdr3_aa: CASSIAGQGSAEAFF; cdr3_nt: TGTGCCAGTAGTATTGCGGGACAGGGGTCGGCTGAAGCTTTCTTT
j_call: TRBJ1-1; v_call: TRBV20-1; d_call: NA; clone_size: once; cdr3_aa: CSASLPGAALEAFF; cdr3_nt: TGCAGTGCTAGTTTACCGGGAGCAGCCCTTGAGGCTTTCTTT
j_call: TRBJ1-2; v_call: TRBV18; d_call: NA; clone_size: NA; cdr3_aa: CASSPAKEGYTF; cdr3_nt: TGTGCCAGCTCACCAGCAAAAGAGGGCTACACCTTC
j_call: TRBJ2-7; v_call: TRBV5-4; d_call: NA; clone_size: NA; cdr3_aa: CASSLETGSLYF; cdr3_nt: TGTGCCAGCAGCTTGGAAACCGGGAGCCTTTACTTC
j_call: TRBJ1-5; v_call: TRBV10-3; d_call: TRBD1; clone_size: NA; cdr3_aa: CAIMADTGGNQPQHF; cdr3_nt: TGTGCCATCATGGCCGATACAGGGGGCAATCAGCCCCAGCATTTT
j_call: TRBJ2-2; v_call: TRBV9; d_call: NA; clone_size: NA; cdr3_aa: CASSVVAGKGTGELFF; cdr3_nt: TGTGCCAGCAGCGTAGTGGCGGGGAAGGGCACCGGGGAGCTGTTTTTT
j_call: TRBJ1-1; v_call: TRBV7-2; d_call: TRBD1; clone_size: NA; cdr3_aa: CASSSGGTEAFF; cdr3_nt: TGTGCCAGCAGCTCAGGGGGGACTGAAGCTTTCTTT
j_call: TRBJ1-6; v_call: TRBV19; d_call: NA; clone_size: NA; cdr3_aa: CASNRGGIGSPLHF; cdr3_nt: TGTGCCAGTAACCGGGGGGGTATTGGCTCACCCCTCCACTTT
j_call: TRBJ1-2; v_call: TRBV29-1; d_call: TRBD1; clone_size: once; cdr3_aa: CSVSRQGSEYGYTF; cdr3_nt: TGCAGCGTTAGCCGACAGGGGTCCGAGTATGGCTACACCTTC
j_call: TRBJ1-1; v_call: TRBV9; d_call: NA; clone_size: NA; cdr3_aa: CASSAPEGLGRTEAFF; cdr3_nt: TGTGCCAGCAGCGCCCCGGAGGGACTCGGTCGCACTGAAGCTTTCTTT
j_call: TRBJ2-3; v_call: TRBV5-1; d_call: NA; clone_size: NA; cdr3_aa: CASSLGTDADTQYF; cdr3_nt: TGCGCCAGCAGCTTGGGGACAGACGCAGATACGCAGTATTTT
j_call: TRBJ1-6; v_call: TRBV7-9; d_call: NA; clone_size: NA; cdr3_aa: CASSRDTNNSPLHF; cdr3_nt: TGTGCCAGCAGCCGGGACACCAATAATTCACCCCTCCACTTT
j_call: TRBJ2-5; v_call: TRBV12-1; d_call: NA; clone_size: few; cdr3_aa: CASCSGPNQETQYF; cdr3_nt: TGTGCCAGCTGCTCAGGCCCGAACCAAGAGACCCAGTACTTC
j_call: TRBJ2-7; v_call: TRBV5-1; d_call: TRBD1; clone_size: NA; cdr3_aa: CASSRGQGGSYEQYF; cdr3_nt: TGCGCCAGCAGCAGGGGACAGGGGGGATCCTACGAGCAGTACTTC
j_call: TRBJ2-1; v_call: TRBV5-4; d_call: TRBD2; clone_size: NA; cdr3_aa: CASSLTSGAYNEQFF; cdr3_nt: TGTGCCAGCAGCTTGACTAGCGGGGCTTACAATGAGCAGTTCTTC
j_call: TRBJ2-5; v_call: TRBV6-5; d_call: NA; clone_size: NA; cdr3_aa: CASSYRFRGRETQYF; cdr3_nt: TGTGCCAGCAGTTACAGGTTCAGGGGTCGAGAGACCCAGTACTTC
j_call: TRBJ1-3; v_call: TRBV5-4; d_call: NA; clone_size: NA; cdr3_aa: CASSPTQGNTIYF; cdr3_nt: TGTGCCAGCAGCCCCACCCAGGGAAACACCATATATTTT
j_call: TRBJ2-5; v_call: TRBV5-1; d_call: NA; clone_size: NA; cdr3_aa: CASSLISGQETQYF; cdr3_nt: TGCGCCAGCAGCTTGATTTCAGGACAAGAGACCCAGTACTTC
j_call: TRBJ2-3; v_call: TRBV11-2; d_call: NA; clone_size: NA; cdr3_aa: CASSSSTDTQYF; cdr3_nt: TGTGCCAGCAGCTCGTCCACAGATACGCAGTATTTT
j_call: TRBJ2-3; v_call: TRBV30; d_call: NA; clone_size: NA; cdr3_aa: CAWSVQGGPTDTQYF; cdr3_nt: TGTGCCTGGAGTGTACAGGGGGGGCCGACAGATACGCAGTATTTT
j_call: TRBJ1-5; v_call: TRBV5-6; d_call: TRBD1; clone_size: NA; cdr3_aa: CASSRDRGQPQHF; cdr3_nt: TGTGCCAGCAGCCGGGACAGGGGACAGCCCCAGCATTTT
j_call: TRBJ2-7; v_call: TRBV4-1; d_call: TRBD2; clone_size: NA; cdr3_aa: CASSQGKGRGLDEQYF; cdr3_nt: TGCGCCAGCAGCCAAGGGAAGGGGAGGGGACTAGACGAGCAGTACTTC
j_call: TRBJ2-6; v_call: TRBV2; d_call: NA; clone_size: NA; cdr3_aa: CASRGYSGANVLTF; cdr3_nt: TGTGCCAGCCGGGGATACTCTGGGGCCAACGTCCTGACTTTC
j_call: TRBJ1-5; v_call: TRBV6-5; d_call: NA; clone_size: NA; cdr3_aa: CASSLGLGGQPQHF; cdr3_nt: TGTGCCAGCAGTTTGGGGCTCGGGGGTCAGCCCCAGCATTTT
j_call: TRBJ1-1; v_call: TRBV6-5; d_call: NA; clone_size: NA; cdr3_aa: CASSYSGVNTEAFF; cdr3_nt: TGTGCCAGCAGTTACTCCGGGGTTAACACTGAAGCTTTCTTT
j_call: TRBJ1-4; v_call: TRBV19; d_call: NA; clone_size: NA; cdr3_aa: CASSMGGVDEKLFF; cdr3_nt: TGTGCCAGTAGTATGGGGGGAGTGGATGAAAAACTGTTTTTT
j_call: TRBJ2-1; v_call: TRBV2; d_call: NA; clone_size: NA; cdr3_aa: CASRSSSYNEQFF; cdr3_nt: TGTGCCAGCAGGTCGAGCTCCTACAATGAGCAGTTCTTC
j_call: TRBJ2-7; v_call: TRBV7-2; d_call: NA; clone_size: NA; cdr3_aa: CASSSFYEQYF; cdr3_nt: TGTGCCAGCAGCTCATTCTACGAGCAGTACTTC